Below are 14 T cell receptor beta chains sequenced from a single sample in a study of T cell changes during pregnancy in multiple sclerosis. Only in-frame clones appear in the TCRdb table, and some are missing; sequencing was by immunoSEQ multiplex PCR. The table shows tens of thousands of clones, with just under 95% occurring only once. Sequenced material: peripheral blood, taken in the first trimester of pregnancy. These receptors all come from a female donor with multiple sclerosis, enrolled in a pregnancy study.

The chain links TRBV9 to TRBJ2-3; D may be TRBD1 (5 bases). The CDR3 consists of 18 residues. Germline V CDR1 and CDR2: SGDLS, YYNGEE. V was cut by 2 bases and J by 0 bases, with 19 bases left in between. The CDR3 sequence: CASSVAPQGTFSTDTQYF. In DNA form, the CDR3 reads TGTGCCAGCAGCGTTGCTCCCCAGGGAACGTTTAGCACAGATACGCAGTATTTT.

This clone is medium-sized (0.01 to 0.1%) within its sample. V usage is TRBV27 and J usage is TRBJ1-1; 8 bases fit TRBD1. This CDR3 is 14 amino acids long. Germline values: CDR1 MNHEY, CDR2 SMNVEV (reference sequence). V lost 2 bases and J lost 1; bases outside the gene matches: 0. The CDR3 coding sequence is TGTGCCAGCAGTTTACAGGGGGCGAACACTGAAGCTTTCTTT. This codes for CASSLQGANTEAFF.

The V call is TRBV7-8, the J call TRBJ2-2, with TRBD2 matching over 7 bases. CDR1 is SGHVS and CDR2 is FQNEAQ in the germline V gene. This CDR3 contains 14 residues. Losses at the gene ends were 2 bases for V and 6 bases for J; bases not matched to a gene: 3. CDR3 DNA sequence: TGTGCCAGCAGCTTACTGACTAGCTCCGGGGAGCTGTTTTTT. It translates to CASSLLTSSGELFF.

This clone came up once. The chain has TRBV7-2 and TRBJ2-4, with a weak D call TRBD1 (6 bases). Germline V lookup: CDR1 SGHTA, CDR2 FQGNSA. V was shortened by 0 bases and J by 0 bases, with 6 bases between the two germline ends. The CDR3 extends over 15 amino acids. This chain's CDR3 is CASSLAGGAKNIQYF. CDR3 DNA sequence: TGTGCCAGCAGCTTAGCAGGGGGAGCCAAAAACATTCAGTACTTC.

This clone was counted between two and nine times. The chain has TRBV11-2 and TRBJ2-7; weak D call: TRBD2 (7 bases). This CDR3 region has 16 residues. V was clipped by 3 bases and J by 5 bases, with 20 bases between them. The germline V gene encodes CDR1 SGHAT and CDR2 FQNNGV. The CDR3 is CASSFVRGGAPNEQYF. CDR3 DNA: TGTGCCAGCAGCTTCGTAAGGGGGGGAGCCCCGAACGAGCAGTACTTC. The variable domain in full, completed from reference TRBV11-2 and TRBJ2-7, reads EAGVAQSPRYKIIEKRQSVAFWCNPISGHATLYWYQQILGQGPKLLIQFQNNGVVDDSQLPKDRFSAERLKGVDSTLKIQPAKLEDSAVYLCASSFVRGGAPNEQYFGPGTRLTVT.

The chain carries TRBV19 and TRBJ2-1; perhaps TRBD2 as D (7 bases). The germline V and J ends were trimmed by 3 bases and 5 bases, with 20 bases remaining between them. The CDR3 contains 17 residues. CDR1 and CDR2 (germline): LNHDA, SQIVND (reference sequence). CDR3 protein: CASSIPSGVGGHNEQFF. CDR3 coding DNA: TGTGCCAGTAGTATCCCCTCCGGGGTGGGGGGGCACAATGAGCAGTTCTTC. Full variable domain (outside the CDR3, taken from reference TRBV19 and TRBJ2-1): DGGITQSPKYLFRKEGQNVTLSCEQNLNHDAMYWYRQDPGQGLRLIYYSQIVNDFQKGDIAEGYSVSREKKESFPLTVTSAQKNPTAFYLCASSIPSGVGGHNEQFFGPGTRLTVL.

This chain uses TRBV6-5 with TRBJ2-1, with TRBD1 matching 7 bases. Germline V gene lookup returns CDR1 MNHEY and CDR2 SVGAGI. CDR3 size: 16 residues. V trimming: 0 bases; J trimming: 7 bases; junction bases outside the gene matches: 9. CDR3 protein: CASSYSPVPGQNEQFF. The CDR3 coding sequence is TGTGCCAGCAGTTACTCCCCGGTCCCGGGACAGAATGAGCAGTTCTTC.

This rearrangement joins TRBV4-1 to TRBJ2-7, with a possible D match to TRBD2 (6 bases). CDR3 length: 15 amino acids. Deletions cut 3 bases from V and 0 bases from J, with 12 bases between. Per germline, CDR1 MGHRA and CDR2 YSYEKL. The CDR3: CASSQVADDSYEQYF. DNA for the CDR3: TGCGCCAGCAGCCAGGTAGCGGATGACTCCTACGAGCAGTACTTC.

The genes are TRBV6-5 and TRBJ2-3, with D perhaps matching TRBD1 (6 bases). This CDR3 comprises 15 residues. Germline-derived CDR1 and CDR2 are MNHEY and SVGAGI. Trimming shortened V by 6 bases and J by 4 bases, and 17 bases separated the two germline ends. The CDR3: CASRSFGGAADTQYF. Here the CDR3 DNA reads TGTGCCAGCAGGTCCTTTGGGGGCGCGGCAGATACGCAGTATTTT.

J is TRBJ2-2 and V is TRBV2, with TRBD1 matching over 7 bases. CDR3 length: 14 residues. The germline gives CDR1 SNHLY, CDR2 FYNNEI. Trimming at V came to 6 bases and at J to 1 base, leaving 2 bases not matched to a gene. The CDR3 sequence is CASRGQMNTGELFF. CDR3 nucleotide sequence: TGTGCCAGCAGGGGACAGATGAACACCGGGGAGCTGTTTTTT.

The chain links TRBV23-1 to TRBJ1-5; 7 bases are a match to TRBD1. TRBV23-1 is reported as an ORF; its role is uncertain. CDR3 size: 15 residues. Trimming took 0 bases from V and 5 from J; bases not matched to a gene: 4. CDR3 sequence: CASSQSGQDDQPQHF. Written as DNA, the CDR3 is TGCGCCAGCAGTCAATCCGGACAGGACGATCAGCCCCAGCATTTT.

This clone was seen once. The chain carries TRBV5-1 and TRBJ2-5; 9 positions agree with TRBD2. V lost 4 bases and J lost 5; bases outside the gene matches: 18. CDR3 size: 18 residues. CDR1 is SGHRS, CDR2 YFSETQ, per germline. CDR3 nucleotide sequence: TGCGCCAGCAGCCAGGCGGCTAGCGGGACCGGCAGGGAGGAGACCCAGTACTTC. It codes for CASSQAASGTGREETQYF.

V usage is TRBV7-9 and J usage is TRBJ2-1, with TRBD2 as a possible D gene (7 bases). Germline V gene sequence: CDR1 SEHNR, CDR2 FQNEAQ (reference sequence). The CDR3 is made up of 16 amino acids. The V end was cut by 5 bases, the J end by 4 bases, with 18 bases between. CDR3 protein: CASSLPGGGAYNEQFF. The CDR3 nucleotides read TGTGCCAGCAGCCTCCCCGGAGGGGGGGCTTACAATGAGCAGTTCTTC.

The genes are TRBV7-9 and TRBJ1-2, with 7 bases fitting TRBD1. The CDR3 is made up of 15 amino acids. Germline CDR1 reads SEHNR; CDR2 reads FQNEAQ (reference sequence). Trimming took 5 bases from V and 8 from J; bases not matched to a gene: 14. CDR3 in DNA: TGTGCCAGCAGCCCCGCTAAGACAGGGCGGAGAGGCTACACCTTC. This gives the protein CASSPAKTGRRGYTF.